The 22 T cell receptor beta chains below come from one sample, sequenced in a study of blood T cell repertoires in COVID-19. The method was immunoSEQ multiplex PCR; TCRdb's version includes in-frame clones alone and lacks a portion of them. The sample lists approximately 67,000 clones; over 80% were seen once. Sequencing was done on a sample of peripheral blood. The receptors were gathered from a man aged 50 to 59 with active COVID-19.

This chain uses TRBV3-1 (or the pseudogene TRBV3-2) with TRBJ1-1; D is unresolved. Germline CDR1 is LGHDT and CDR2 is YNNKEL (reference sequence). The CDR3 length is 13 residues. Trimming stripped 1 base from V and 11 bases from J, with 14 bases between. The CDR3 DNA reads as TGTGCCAGCAGCCAAGGACAACTCGCTTGGGCTTTCTTT. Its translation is CASSQGQLAWAFF.

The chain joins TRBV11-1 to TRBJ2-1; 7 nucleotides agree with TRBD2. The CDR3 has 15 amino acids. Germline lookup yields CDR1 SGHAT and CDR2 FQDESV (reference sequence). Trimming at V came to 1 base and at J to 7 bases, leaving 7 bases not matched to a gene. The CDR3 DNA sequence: TGTGCCAGCAGCTTAGTGGGGGGAGGGTGGAATGAGCAGTTCTTC. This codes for CASSLVGGGWNEQFF. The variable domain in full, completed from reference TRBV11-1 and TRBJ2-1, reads EAEVAQSPRYKITEKSQAVAFWCDPISGHATLYWYRQILGQGPELLVQFQDESVVDDSQLPKDRFSAERLKGVDSTLKIQPAELGDSAMYLCASSLVGGGWNEQFFGPGTRLTVL.

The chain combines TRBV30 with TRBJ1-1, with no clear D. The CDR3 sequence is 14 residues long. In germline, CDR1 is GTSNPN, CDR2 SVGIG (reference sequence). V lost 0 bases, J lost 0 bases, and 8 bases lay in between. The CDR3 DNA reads TGTGCCTGGAGTGTTCGGTATATGAACACTGAAGCTTTCTTT. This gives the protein CAWSVRYMNTEAFF.

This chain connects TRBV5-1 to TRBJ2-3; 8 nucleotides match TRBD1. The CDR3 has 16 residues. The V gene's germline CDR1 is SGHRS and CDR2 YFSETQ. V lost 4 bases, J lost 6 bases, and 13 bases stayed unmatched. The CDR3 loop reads CASSPGVSRGPDTQYF. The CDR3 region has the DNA TGCGCCAGCAGCCCTGGTGTGTCCAGGGGGCCCGATACGCAGTATTTT. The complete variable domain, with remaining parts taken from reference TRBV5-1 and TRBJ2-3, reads KAGVTQTPRYLIKTRGQQVTLSCSPISGHRSVSWYQQTPGQGLQFLFEYFSETQRNKGNFPGRFSGRQFSNSRSEMNVSTLELGDSALYLCASSPGVSRGPDTQYFGPGTRLTVL.

This CDR3 reads CASSLGQSYGYTF. In DNA form, the CDR3 reads TGTGCCAGCAGTTTAGGACAGTCTTATGGCTACACCTTC. This chain uses TRBV27 with TRBJ1-2; a possible D gene is TRBD1 (6 bases). Trimming stripped 2 bases from V and 5 bases from J, with 9 bases between. From germline, CDR1 is MNHEY and CDR2 SMNVEV (reference sequence). The CDR3 totals 13 residues.

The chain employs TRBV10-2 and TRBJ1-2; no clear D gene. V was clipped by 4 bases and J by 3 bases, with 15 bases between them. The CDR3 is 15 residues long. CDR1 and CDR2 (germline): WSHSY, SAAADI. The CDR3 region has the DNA TGCGCCAGCAGTGGCTCTGGGCCCGGGGACTATGGCTACACCTTC. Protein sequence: CASSGSGPGDYGYTF.

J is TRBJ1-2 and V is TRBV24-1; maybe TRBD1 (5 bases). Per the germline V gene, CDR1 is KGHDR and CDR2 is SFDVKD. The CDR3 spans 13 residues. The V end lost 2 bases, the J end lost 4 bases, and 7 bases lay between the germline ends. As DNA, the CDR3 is TGTGCCACCAGTGATTGGGACTTCTATGGCTACACCTTC. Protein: CATSDWDFYGYTF.

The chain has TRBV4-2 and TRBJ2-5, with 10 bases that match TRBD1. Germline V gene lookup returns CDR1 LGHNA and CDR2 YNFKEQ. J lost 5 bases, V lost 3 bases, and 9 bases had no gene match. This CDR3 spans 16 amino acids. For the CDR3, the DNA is TGTGCCAGCAGCCAGGAATTGACAGGGGGCGCCGAGACCCAGTACTTC. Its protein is CASSQELTGGAETQYF.

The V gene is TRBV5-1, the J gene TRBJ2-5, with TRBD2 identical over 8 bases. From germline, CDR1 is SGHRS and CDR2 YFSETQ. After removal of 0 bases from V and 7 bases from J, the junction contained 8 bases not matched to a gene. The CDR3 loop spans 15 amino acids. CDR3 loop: CASSLELAVFGTQYF. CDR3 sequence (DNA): TGCGCCAGCAGCTTGGAACTAGCGGTCTTCGGGACCCAGTACTTC.

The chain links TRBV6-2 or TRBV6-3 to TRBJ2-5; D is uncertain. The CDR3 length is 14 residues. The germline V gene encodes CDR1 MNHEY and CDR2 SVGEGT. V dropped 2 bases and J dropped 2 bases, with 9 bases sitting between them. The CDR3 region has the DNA TGTGCCAGCAGTTACGTCGCAGGACAAGAGACCCAGTACTTC. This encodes CASSYVAGQETQYF.

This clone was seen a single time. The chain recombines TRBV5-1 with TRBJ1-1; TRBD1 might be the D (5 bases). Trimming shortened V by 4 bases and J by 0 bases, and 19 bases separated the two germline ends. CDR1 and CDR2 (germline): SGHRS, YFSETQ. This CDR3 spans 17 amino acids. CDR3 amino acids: CASSRPEGQIMNTEAFF. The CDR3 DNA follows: TGCGCCAGCAGCCGTCCGGAGGGGCAGATCATGAACACTGAAGCTTTCTTT.

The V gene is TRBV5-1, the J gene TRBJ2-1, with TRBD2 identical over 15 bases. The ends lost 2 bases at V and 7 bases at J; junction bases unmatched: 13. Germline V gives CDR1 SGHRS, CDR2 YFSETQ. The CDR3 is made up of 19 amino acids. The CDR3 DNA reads TGCGCCAGCAGCTTACGGACTAGCGGGGGGGCCTCTGATGGGAATGAGCAGTTCTTC. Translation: CASSLRTSGGASDGNEQFF.

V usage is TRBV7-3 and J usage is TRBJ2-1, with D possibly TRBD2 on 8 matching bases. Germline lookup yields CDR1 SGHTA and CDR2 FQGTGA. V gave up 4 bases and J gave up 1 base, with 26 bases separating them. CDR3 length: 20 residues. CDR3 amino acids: CASSYYSSGTVVRSYNEQFF. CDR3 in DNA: TGTGCCAGCAGCTACTACAGTAGCGGGACAGTGGTAAGGTCCTACAATGAGCAGTTCTTC.

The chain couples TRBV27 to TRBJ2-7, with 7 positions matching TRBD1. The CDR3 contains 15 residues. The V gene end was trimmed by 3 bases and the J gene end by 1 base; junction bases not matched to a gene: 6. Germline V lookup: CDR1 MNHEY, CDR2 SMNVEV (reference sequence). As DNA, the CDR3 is TGTGCCAGCAGTTTGACGTTGGGACAGTCCTACGAGCAGTACTTC. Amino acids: CASSLTLGQSYEQYF.

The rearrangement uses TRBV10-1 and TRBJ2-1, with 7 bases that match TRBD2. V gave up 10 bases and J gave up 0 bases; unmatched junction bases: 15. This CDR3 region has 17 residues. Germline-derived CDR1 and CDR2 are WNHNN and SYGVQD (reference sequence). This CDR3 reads CATMGGTFSSSYNEQFF. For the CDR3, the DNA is TGCGCCACCATGGGGGGGACTTTTTCGAGCTCCTACAATGAGCAGTTCTTC.

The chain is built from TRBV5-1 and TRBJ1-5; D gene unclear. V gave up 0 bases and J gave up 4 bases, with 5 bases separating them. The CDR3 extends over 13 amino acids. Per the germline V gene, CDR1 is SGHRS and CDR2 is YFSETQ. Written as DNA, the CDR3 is TGCGCCAGCAGCTTGGCCGGGAATCAGCCCCAGCATTTT. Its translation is CASSLAGNQPQHF.

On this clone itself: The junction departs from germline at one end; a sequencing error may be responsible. CDR3: CASRQGQGSDQPQHF. In DNA form, the CDR3 reads TGTGCTAGCAGGCAGGGACAGGGTTCTGATCAGCCCCAGCATTTT. The V and J genes are TRBV28 and TRBJ1-5; 9 bases match TRBD1. The CDR3 sequence is 15 residues long. Germline V lookup: CDR1 MDHEN, CDR2 SYDVKM. The full variable domain, rest sourced from reference TRBV28 and TRBJ1-5, is DVKVTQSSRYLVKRTGEKVFLECVQDMDHENMFWYRQDPGLGLRLIYFSYDVKMKEKGDIPEGYSVSREKKERFSLILESASTNQTSMYLCASRQGQGSDQPQHFGDGTRLSIL.

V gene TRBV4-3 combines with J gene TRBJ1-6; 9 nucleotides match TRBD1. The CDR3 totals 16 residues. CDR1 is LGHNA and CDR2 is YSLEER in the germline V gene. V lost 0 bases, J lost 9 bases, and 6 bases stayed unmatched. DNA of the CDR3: TGCGCCAGCAGCCAAGATTGGGGACAGGGCTTTTCACCCCTCCACTTT. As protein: CASSQDWGQGFSPLHF.

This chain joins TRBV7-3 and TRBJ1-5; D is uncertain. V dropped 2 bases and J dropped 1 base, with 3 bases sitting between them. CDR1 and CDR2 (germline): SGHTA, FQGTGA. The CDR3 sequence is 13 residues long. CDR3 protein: CASSLSSNQPQHF. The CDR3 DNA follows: TGTGCCAGCAGCTTATCGAGCAATCAGCCCCAGCATTTT.

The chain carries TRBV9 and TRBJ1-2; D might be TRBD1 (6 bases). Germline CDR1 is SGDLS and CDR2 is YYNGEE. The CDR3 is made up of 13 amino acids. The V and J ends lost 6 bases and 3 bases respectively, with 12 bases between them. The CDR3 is CASNDQGHYGYTF. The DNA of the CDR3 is TGTGCCAGCAATGATCAGGGGCACTATGGCTACACCTTC.

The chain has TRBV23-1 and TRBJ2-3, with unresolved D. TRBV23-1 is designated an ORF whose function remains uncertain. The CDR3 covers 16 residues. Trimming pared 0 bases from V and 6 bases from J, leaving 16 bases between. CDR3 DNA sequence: TGCGCCAGCAGTCAATCCGGCTCGCGGCCCACGGATACGCAGTATTTT. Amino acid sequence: CASSQSGSRPTDTQYF.

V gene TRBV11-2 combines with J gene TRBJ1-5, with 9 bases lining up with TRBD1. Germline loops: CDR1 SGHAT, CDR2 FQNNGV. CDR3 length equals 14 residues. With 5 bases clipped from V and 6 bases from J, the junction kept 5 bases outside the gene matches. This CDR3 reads CASSMGQGGQPQHF. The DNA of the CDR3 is TGTGCCAGCAGCATGGGACAGGGTGGTCAGCCCCAGCATTTT.